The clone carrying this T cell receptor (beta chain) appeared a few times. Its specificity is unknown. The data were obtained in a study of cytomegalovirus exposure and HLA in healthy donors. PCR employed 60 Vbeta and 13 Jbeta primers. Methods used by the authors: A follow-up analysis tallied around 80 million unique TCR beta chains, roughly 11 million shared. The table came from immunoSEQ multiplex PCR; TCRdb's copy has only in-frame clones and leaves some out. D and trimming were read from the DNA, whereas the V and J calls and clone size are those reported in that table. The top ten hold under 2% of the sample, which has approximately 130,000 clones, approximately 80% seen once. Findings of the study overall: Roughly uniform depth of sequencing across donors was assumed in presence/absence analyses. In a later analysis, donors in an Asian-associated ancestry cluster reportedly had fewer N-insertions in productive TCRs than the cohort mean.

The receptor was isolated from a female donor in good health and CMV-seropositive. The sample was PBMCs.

This chain's CDR3 is CASSLGRGPNTEAFF. Written as DNA, the CDR3 is TGTGCCAGCAGCTTGGGGAGGGGCCCGAACACTGAAGCTTTCTTT. The chain couples TRBV5-6 to TRBJ1-1, with D possibly TRBD1 on 5 matching bases. Germline CDR1 SGHDT, CDR2 YYEEEE. This CDR3 contains 15 residues. The V gene lost 0 bases and the J gene lost 1 base, with 10 bases spanning the gap.